The 10 T cell receptor beta chains presented below share a single source sample, sequenced in a study of T cell clones after liver transplantation (dated by TCRdb to about 2019). Library creation used the immunoSEQ multiplex PCR assay. The source is immuneACCESS, and TCRdb retained only in-frame sequences with V and J called. Part of the clones is not carried over; for the studies checked, unresolved V genes explain less than half of this, and the remainder is unexplained. This sample holds about 72,000 clones; 90% were observed only once. Approximately 2.6% of the sample is held by the ten biggest clonotypes. The time point label on this specimen signifies: pre-transplant. The sequenced sample was CD4+ T cells from blood, obtained before liver transplant. These TCRs come from a human donor who received a liver transplant.

This clone appeared a single time. The chain carries TRBV11-2 and TRBJ2-7, with unresolved D. The V gene's germline CDR1 is SGHAT and CDR2 FQNNGV. The CDR3 has 12 amino acids. V was clipped by 5 bases and J by 3 bases, with 8 bases between them. The CDR3 DNA reads as TGTGCCAGCAGCCAAGAATTCTACGAGCAGTACTTC. It codes for CASSQEFYEQYF. Supplemented by reference TRBV11-2 and TRBJ2-7, the full variable domain reads EAGVAQSPRYKIIEKRQSVAFWCNPISGHATLYWYQQILGQGPKLLIQFQNNGVVDDSQLPKDRFSAERLKGVDSTLKIQPAKLEDSAVYLCASSQEFYEQYFGPGTRLTVT.

The chain is built from TRBV7-8 and TRBJ2-7, with D perhaps matching TRBD1 or TRBD2 (5 bases each). Germline V gene data show CDR1 as SGHVS and CDR2 as FQNEAQ. The CDR3 contains 15 residues. V lost 5 bases to trimming and J lost 3 bases, with 17 bases between them. The CDR3 here is CASSLGTADLYEQYF. For the CDR3, the DNA is TGTGCCAGCAGCCTCGGGACGGCGGACCTCTACGAGCAGTACTTC.

The chain is built from TRBV13 and TRBJ2-7, with 7 bases lining up with TRBD1. The CDR3 is 14 amino acids. From germline, CDR1 is PRHDT and CDR2 FYEKMQ (reference sequence). The J segment lost 6 bases and the V segment lost 1 base, leaving 6 bases of the junction unmatched. CDR3 coding DNA: TGTGCCAGCAGCTTAGACGACAGGGCTTTCGAGCAGTACTTC. It codes for CASSLDDRAFEQYF.

The chain uses TRBV28 and TRBJ2-3; no definite D call. Trimming stripped 2 bases from V and 5 bases from J, with 11 bases between. The CDR3 loop spans 14 amino acids. Germline CDR1 MDHEN, CDR2 SYDVKM. The CDR3 sequence: CASSLNPPQDTQYF. The CDR3 DNA reads as TGTGCCAGCAGTTTAAATCCCCCGCAAGATACGCAGTATTTT.

The chain recombines TRBV7-3 with TRBJ2-3; 9 nucleotides line up with TRBD1. The CDR3 loop spans 14 amino acids. Trimming took 4 bases from V and 4 from J; bases not matched to a gene: 3. In germline, CDR1 is SGHTA, CDR2 FQGTGA. In DNA form, the CDR3 reads TGTGCCAGCAGCTCGGGACAGGGTGCAGATACGCAGTATTTT. This sequence encodes CASSSGQGADTQYF.

The chain couples TRBV9 to TRBJ1-1, with unresolved D. The germline V and J ends were trimmed by 6 bases and 1 base, with 10 bases remaining between them. The CDR3 has 13 amino acids. The V gene's germline CDR1 is SGDLS and CDR2 YYNGEE. For the CDR3, the DNA is TGTGCCAGCAATCGCGACGGGAACACTGAAGCTTTCTTT. Its translation is CASNRDGNTEAFF.

This clone came up once. The chain combines TRBV6-4 with TRBJ1-1, with D perhaps TRBD1 (5 bases). The CDR3 consists of 14 residues. CDR1 MRHNA and CDR2 SNTAGT come from the germline V gene. Trimming stripped 2 bases from V and 4 bases from J, with 11 bases between. The CDR3 spells CASSDHGGTTEAFF. The CDR3 DNA follows: TGTGCCAGCAGTGACCATGGGGGTACCACTGAAGCTTTCTTT.

The J gene is TRBJ1-1, the V gene TRBV9; a weak D match, TRBD1 (6 bases). The CDR3 runs to 14 residues. V was pared by 2 bases and J by 3 bases, with 11 bases between. Germline CDR1 is SGDLS and CDR2 is YYNGEE. Here the CDR3 reads CASSVAGADTEAFF. CDR3 nucleotide sequence: TGTGCCAGCAGCGTGGCAGGGGCGGACACTGAAGCTTTCTTT. Full variable domain (rest looked up from reference TRBV9 and TRBJ1-1): DSGVTQTPKHLITATGQRVTLRCSPRSGDLSVYWYQQSLDQGLQFLIQYYNGEERAKGNILERFSAQQFPDLHSELNLSSLELGDSALYFCASSVAGADTEAFFGQGTRLTVV.

CDR3 coding DNA: TGTGCAAGTCGCCCCCAGCGGGAGGGCCGAGGAGAGACCCAGTACTTC. Translating gives CASRPQREGRGETQYF. V and J are TRBV12-2 and TRBJ2-5; TRBD2, the D gene given by the table, was not confirmed from the DNA. TRBV12-2 is listed as a pseudogene. The length of the CDR3 is 16 residues.

The chain joins TRBV7-2 to TRBJ1-1; D possibly corresponds to TRBD1 (5 bases). CDR3 length: 14 amino acids. The germline V gene has CDR1 SGHTA and CDR2 FQGNSA. The V and J ends lost 7 bases and 4 bases respectively, with 16 bases between them. The CDR3 sequence is CASNLGGSVTEAFF. CDR3 DNA: TGTGCCAGCAACCTTGGGGGGTCCGTCACTGAAGCTTTCTTT.